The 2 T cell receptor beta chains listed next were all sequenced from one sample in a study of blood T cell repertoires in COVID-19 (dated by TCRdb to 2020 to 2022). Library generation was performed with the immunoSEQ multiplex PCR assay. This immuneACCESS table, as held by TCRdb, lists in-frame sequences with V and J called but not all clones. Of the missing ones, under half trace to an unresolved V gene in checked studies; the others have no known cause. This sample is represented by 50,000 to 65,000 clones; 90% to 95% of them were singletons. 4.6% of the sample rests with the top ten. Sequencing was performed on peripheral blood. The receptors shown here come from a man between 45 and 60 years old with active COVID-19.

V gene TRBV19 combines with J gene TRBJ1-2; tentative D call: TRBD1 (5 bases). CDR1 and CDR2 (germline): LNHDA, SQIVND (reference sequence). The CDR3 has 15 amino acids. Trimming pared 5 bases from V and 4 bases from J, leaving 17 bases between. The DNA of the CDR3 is TGTGCCAGTAGTCCTCAGGGCCTGACCAGCTATGGCTACACCTTC. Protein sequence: CASSPQGLTSYGYTF.

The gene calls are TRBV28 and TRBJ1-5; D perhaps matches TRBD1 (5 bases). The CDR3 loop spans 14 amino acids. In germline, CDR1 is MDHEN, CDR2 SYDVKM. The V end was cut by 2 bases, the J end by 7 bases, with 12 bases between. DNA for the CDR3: TGTGCCAGCAGTTTAAGGCAGGGAGGACAGCCCCAGCATTTT. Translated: CASSLRQGGQPQHF.